This passage covers 14 T cell receptor beta chains from one sample sequenced in a study of OX40 agonist ivuxolimab in advanced cancers. Clones were read by immunoSEQ multiplex PCR, and TCRdb kept only the in-frame ones, dropping some. The table shows some 62,000 clones, with roughly four fifths occurring only once. Specimen: CD4+ or CD8+ T cells sorted from blood, collected in a trial of the OX40 agonist ivuxolimab. These TCRs come from an adult with an advanced solid tumor such as melanoma, head and neck, liver or kidney cancer.

The chain carries TRBV5-4 and TRBJ1-1; TRBD1 is a possible D gene (6 bases). The CDR3 spans 13 residues. Trimming pared 4 bases from V and 2 bases from J, leaving 9 bases between. CDR1 SGHNT and CDR2 YYREEE come from the germline V gene (reference sequence). For the CDR3, the DNA is TGTGCCAGCAGCGAACAGGGAAACACTGAAGCTTTCTTT. This sequence encodes CASSEQGNTEAFF.

The V call is TRBV7-9, the J call TRBJ2-3, with TRBD1 matching 7 bases. The CDR3 has 15 amino acids. Germline V gene data show CDR1 as SEHNR and CDR2 as FQNEAQ (reference sequence). V gave up 5 bases and J gave up 6 bases; unmatched junction bases: 11. Here the CDR3 DNA reads TGTGCCAGCAGCCCTTTGGACAGGCCGGGGGATACGCAGTATTTT. Its translation: CASSPLDRPGDTQYF.

The chain is built from TRBV9 and TRBJ2-7; no firm D call. The CDR3 consists of 14 residues. V lost 0 bases, J lost 6 bases, and 13 bases lay in between. CDR1 and CDR2 from the germline V gene are SGDLS and YYNGEE. The CDR3 DNA sequence: TGTGCCAGCAGCGTAGACCCGACAACTACCGAGCAGTACTTC. This encodes CASSVDPTTTEQYF.

J is TRBJ2-2 and V is TRBV9, with D uncertain. Germline assignment: CDR1 SGDLS and CDR2 YYNGEE. V lost 4 bases to trimming and J lost 6 bases, with 7 bases between them. The CDR3 contains 12 residues. The CDR3 bases are TGTGCCAGCAGCCCTTGGGCCGGGGAGCTGTTTTTT. Its protein product is CASSPWAGELFF.

A note on this clone: Other nucleotide sequences from this sample produce the same CDR3. V and J are TRBV7-9 and TRBJ2-5, with TRBD1 as a possible D gene (6 bases). CDR3 size: 14 residues. V was trimmed by 3 bases and J by 1 base, leaving 9 bases between them. From germline, CDR1 is SEHNR and CDR2 FQNEAQ (reference sequence). The CDR3 loop reads CASSLTGFQETQYF. CDR3 DNA sequence: TGTGCCAGCAGCTTGACAGGTTTCCAAGAGACCCAGTACTTC. The full variable domain, with the rest looked up from reference TRBV7-9 and TRBJ2-5, is DTGVSQNPRHKITKRGQNVTFRCDPISEHNRLYWYRQTLGQGPEFLTYFQNEAQLEKSRLLSDRFSAERPKGSFSTLEIQRTEQGDSAMYLCASSLTGFQETQYFGPGTRLLVL.

The chain recombines TRBV7-2 with TRBJ2-1; D not resolved. Trimming took 0 bases from V and 4 from J, leaving 10 bases between them. Germline V gives CDR1 SGHTA, CDR2 FQGNSA. The CDR3 extends over 15 amino acids. This chain's CDR3 is CASSLAHAEYNEQFF. The DNA of the CDR3 is TGTGCCAGCAGCTTAGCGCACGCAGAGTACAATGAGCAGTTCTTC.

The chain combines TRBV11-3 with TRBJ2-7; D is unresolved. The germline V gene has CDR1 SGHNT and CDR2 YENEEA. The CDR3 loop spans 13 amino acids. Trimming cost V 5 bases and J 3 bases, with 11 bases left between them. CDR3 protein: CASSPPEHYEQYF. Written as DNA, the CDR3 is TGTGCCAGCAGCCCCCCGGAACACTACGAGCAGTACTTC. The full variable domain, with the rest looked up from reference TRBV11-3 and TRBJ2-7, is EAGVVQSPRYKIIEKKQPVAFWCNPISGHNTLYWYLQNLGQGPELLIRYENEEAVDDSQLPKDRFSAERLKGVDSTLKIQPAELGDSAVYLCASSPPEHYEQYFGPGTRLTVT.

V and J are TRBV15 and TRBJ2-2, with 10 nucleotides matching TRBD2. Germline V gene data show CDR1 as LNHNV and CDR2 as YYDKDF (reference sequence). CDR3 length: 15 residues. With V trimmed by 3 bases and J by 6 bases, 4 bases remained unmatched. The CDR3 spells CATSRKREGSGELFF. The DNA for the CDR3 is TGTGCCACCAGCAGGAAGCGGGAGGGGTCCGGGGAGCTGTTTTTT.

The V gene is TRBV11-2, the J gene TRBJ2-7, with D possibly matching TRBD1 (5 bases). V lost 1 base and J lost 1, with 8 bases in between. Germline V gene sequence: CDR1 SGHAT, CDR2 FQNNGV. The CDR3 has 14 amino acids. The CDR3 loop is CASSLGGTSYEQYF. CDR3 coding DNA: TGTGCCAGCAGCTTAGGGGGCACGTCCTACGAGCAGTACTTC.

The rearrangement joins TRBV6-5 to TRBJ1-1, with a weak D call TRBD1 (6 bases). Germline V gene sequence: CDR1 MNHEY, CDR2 SVGAGI. The germline V and J ends were trimmed by 0 bases and 6 bases, with 14 bases remaining between them. The CDR3 is 15 amino acids. The CDR3 loop is CASSYSFVQGPEAFF. DNA for the CDR3: TGTGCCAGCAGTTACTCGTTCGTACAGGGTCCTGAAGCTTTCTTT.

This chain connects TRBV7-9 to TRBJ1-3, with D tentatively TRBD1 (6 bases). V shed 4 bases and J shed 0 bases, with 10 bases lying between them. Germline lookup yields CDR1 SEHNR and CDR2 FQNEAQ (reference sequence). This CDR3 is 15 amino acids long. CDR3 sequence (DNA): TGTGCCAGCAGCTCTGGACAGACCTCTGGAAACACCATATATTTT. Encoded protein: CASSSGQTSGNTIYF.

This clone showed up just once. The chain carries TRBV6-5 and TRBJ2-7; D might be TRBD1 (5 bases). Between the trimmed V and J ends, which lost 2 bases and 11 bases, there was a span of 10 bases. CDR3 length: 11 residues. CDR1 and CDR2 from the germline V gene are MNHEY and SVGAGI. The CDR3 loop reads CASSYQGRKYF. The DNA of the CDR3 is TGTGCCAGCAGTTACCAGGGTAGGAAGTACTTC.

V and J are TRBV9 and TRBJ2-6, with unresolved D. CDR1 and CDR2 from the germline V gene are SGDLS and YYNGEE. V was pared by 2 bases and J by 3 bases, with 18 bases between. The CDR3 extends over 18 amino acids. CDR3 bases: TGTGCCAGCAGCGTTCTGCAGTTTAACCCGGATGGGGCCAACGTCCTGACTTTC. It specifies CASSVLQFNPDGANVLTF.

This clone is a singleton in its sample. The rearrangement links TRBV7-9 to TRBJ2-7; the D gene is possibly TRBD1 (5 bases). The V end was cut by 6 bases, the J end by 5 bases, with 11 bases between. This CDR3 spans 12 amino acids. Germline CDR1 is SEHNR and CDR2 is FQNEAQ (reference sequence). As DNA, the CDR3 is TGTGCCAGCAGTTGGGGCCGGGACGAGCAGTACTTC. It yields the protein CASSWGRDEQYF. Supplemented by reference TRBV7-9 and TRBJ2-7, the full variable domain reads DTGVSQNPRHKITKRGQNVTFRCDPISEHNRLYWYRQTLGQGPEFLTYFQNEAQLEKSRLLSDRFSAERPKGSFSTLEIQRTEQGDSAMYLCASSWGRDEQYFGPGTRLTVT.